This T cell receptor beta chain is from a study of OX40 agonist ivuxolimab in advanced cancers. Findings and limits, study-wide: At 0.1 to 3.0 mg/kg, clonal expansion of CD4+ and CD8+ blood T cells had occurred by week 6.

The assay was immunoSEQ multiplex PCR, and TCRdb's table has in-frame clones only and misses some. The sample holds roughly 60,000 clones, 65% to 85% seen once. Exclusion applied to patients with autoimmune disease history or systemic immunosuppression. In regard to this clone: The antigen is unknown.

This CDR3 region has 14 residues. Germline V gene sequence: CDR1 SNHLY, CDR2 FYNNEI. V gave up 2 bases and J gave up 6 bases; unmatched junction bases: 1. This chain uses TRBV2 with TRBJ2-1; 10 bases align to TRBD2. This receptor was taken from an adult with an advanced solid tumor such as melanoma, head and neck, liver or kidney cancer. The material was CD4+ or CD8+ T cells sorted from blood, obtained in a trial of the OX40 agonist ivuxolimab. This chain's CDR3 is CASSETSGINEQFF. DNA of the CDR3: TGTGCCAGCAGTGAAACTAGCGGGATCAATGAGCAGTTCTTC.